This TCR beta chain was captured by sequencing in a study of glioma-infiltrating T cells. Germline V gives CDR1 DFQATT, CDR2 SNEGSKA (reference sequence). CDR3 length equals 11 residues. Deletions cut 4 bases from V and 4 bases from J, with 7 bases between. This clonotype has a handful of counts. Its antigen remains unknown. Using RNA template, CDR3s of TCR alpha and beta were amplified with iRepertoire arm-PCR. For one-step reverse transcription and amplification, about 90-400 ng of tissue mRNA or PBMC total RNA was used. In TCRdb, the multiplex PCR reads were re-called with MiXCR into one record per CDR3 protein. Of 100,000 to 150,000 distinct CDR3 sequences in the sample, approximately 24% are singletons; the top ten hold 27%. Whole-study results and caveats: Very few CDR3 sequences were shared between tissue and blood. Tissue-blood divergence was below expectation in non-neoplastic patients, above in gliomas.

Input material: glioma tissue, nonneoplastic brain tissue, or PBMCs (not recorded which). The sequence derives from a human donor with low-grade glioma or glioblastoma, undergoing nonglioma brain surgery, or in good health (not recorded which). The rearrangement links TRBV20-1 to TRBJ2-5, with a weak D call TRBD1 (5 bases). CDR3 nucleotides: TGCAGTGCTACCCAGGGAGAGACCCAGTACTTC. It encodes CSATQGETQYF.